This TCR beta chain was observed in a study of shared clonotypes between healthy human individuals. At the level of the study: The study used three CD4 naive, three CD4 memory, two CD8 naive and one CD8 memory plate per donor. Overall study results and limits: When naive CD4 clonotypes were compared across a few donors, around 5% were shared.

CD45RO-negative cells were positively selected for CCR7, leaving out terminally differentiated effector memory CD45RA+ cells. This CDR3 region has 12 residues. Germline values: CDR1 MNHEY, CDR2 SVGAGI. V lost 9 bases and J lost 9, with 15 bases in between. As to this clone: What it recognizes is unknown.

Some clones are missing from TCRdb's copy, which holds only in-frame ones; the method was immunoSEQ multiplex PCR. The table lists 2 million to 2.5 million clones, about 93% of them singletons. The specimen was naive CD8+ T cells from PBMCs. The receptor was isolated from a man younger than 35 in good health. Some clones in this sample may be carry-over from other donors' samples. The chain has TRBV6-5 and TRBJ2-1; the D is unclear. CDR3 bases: TGTGCCAGGGGTGGTCTCCCAACTGAGCAGTTCTTC. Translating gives CARGGLPTEQFF.